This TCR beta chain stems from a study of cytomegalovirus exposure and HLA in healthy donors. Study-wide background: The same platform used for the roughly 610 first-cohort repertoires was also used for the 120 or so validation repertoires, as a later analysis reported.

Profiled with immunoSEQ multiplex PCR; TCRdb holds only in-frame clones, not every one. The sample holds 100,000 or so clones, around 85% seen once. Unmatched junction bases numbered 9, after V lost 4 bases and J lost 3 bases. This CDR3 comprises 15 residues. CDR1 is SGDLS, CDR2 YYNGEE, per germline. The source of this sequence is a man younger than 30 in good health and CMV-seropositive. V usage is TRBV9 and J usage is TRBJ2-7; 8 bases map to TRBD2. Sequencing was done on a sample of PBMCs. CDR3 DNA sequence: TGTGCCAGCAGCCGAGCCTCCGGGACTAGCTACGAGCAGTACTTC. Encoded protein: CASSRASGTSYEQYF.